Presented here are 29 T cell receptor beta chains from one specimen sequenced in a study of human T cells and chemical hapten exposure (dated by TCRdb to the early 2020s). Libraries were prepared through RACE. TCRdb names NextSeq 500 as the instrument used. Starting from the raw public reads, TCRdb applied fastp trimming at Q25, assembled clones with MiXCR and retained in-frame beta chains. Merged by CDR3 protein, the rows form single entries marked with the most common genes and DNA. This sample is represented by more than 60,000 distinct CDR3 sequences; 8.6% of them were singletons. Over 1.5% of the sample rests with the top ten. The intended sense of this specimen's time point label: healthy volunteer bleed at 6 weeks. Unfractionated whole blood was collected in Tempus Blood RNA tubes, and total RNA was extracted from that blood. The sequenced sample was whole blood. These receptors were collected from a male donor in good health. Some clones in this sample may be carry-over from other donors' samples.

The rearrangement uses TRBV20-1 and TRBJ2-3, with D unresolved. Deletions cut 6 bases from V and 6 bases from J, with 10 bases between. Germline V gene data show CDR1 as DFQATT and CDR2 as SNEGSKA (reference sequence). The CDR3 consists of 11 residues. Here the CDR3 reads CSAGGRDTQYF. CDR3 bases: TGCAGTGCCGGCGGCCGGGATACGCAGTATTTT.

This clonotype was picked up a small number of times. The chain employs TRBV10-3 and TRBJ1-1; D possibly corresponds to TRBD1 (5 bases). The CDR3 consists of 15 residues. V gave up 6 bases and J gave up 1 base, with 15 bases separating them. Germline CDR1 ENHRY, CDR2 SYGVKD. Written as DNA, the CDR3 is TGTGCCATCAGGGTAGGGGTGGATCGGAACACTGAAGCTTTCTTT. Translation: CAIRVGVDRNTEAFF.

This clonotype was detected many times. The chain carries TRBV14 and TRBJ2-7; 10 bases fit TRBD2. The CDR3 runs 13 residues. V was clipped by 8 bases and J by 6 bases; unmatched bases: 7. CDR1 and CDR2 from the germline V gene are SGHDN and FVKESK. For the CDR3, the DNA is TGTGCCAGCGGCGTAGCGGGAGGTGCCGAGCAGTACTTC. Its translation: CASGVAGGAEQYF.

This clonotype was recorded at least ten times. The CDR3 reads CAISEPLRRQATTNEKLFF. CDR3 bases: TGTGCCATCAGTGAGCCTCTGCGGAGACAGGCAACAACTAATGAAAAACTGTTTTTT. The gene calls are TRBV10-3 and TRBJ1-4; TRBD1 is a possible D gene (6 bases). This CDR3 region has 19 residues. Germline CDR1 ENHRY, CDR2 SYGVKD. The V and J ends lost 2 bases and 0 bases respectively, with 19 bases between them.

This clonotype has a count of ten or more. V usage is TRBV29-1 and J usage is TRBJ2-3; D possibly matches TRBD1 or TRBD2 (5 bases each). V lost 4 bases and J lost 4, with 12 bases in between. This CDR3 has 13 amino acids. The germline V gene has CDR1 SQVTM and CDR2 ANQGSEA. The CDR3 reads CSVGQRAADTQYF. The CDR3 DNA sequence: TGCAGCGTTGGACAGAGGGCGGCAGATACGCAGTATTTT.

This clonotype has a count of ten or more. The CDR3 DNA sequence: TGTGCCAGCAGTTACTCGGGGAGGTGGTCCGGGGAGCAGTACTTC. This gives the protein CASSYSGRWSGEQYF. The V call is TRBV6-5, the J call TRBJ2-7, with a tentative D call TRBD2 (6 bases). The CDR3 contains 15 residues. V was pared by 0 bases and J by 7 bases, with 16 bases between. CDR1 and CDR2 (germline): MNHEY, SVGAGI.

This clonotype was detected a few times. The V call is TRBV3-1, the J call TRBJ1-2, with 7 bases matching TRBD1. V gave up 0 bases and J gave up 1 base; unmatched junction bases: 14. Germline CDR1 LGHDT, CDR2 YNNKEL (reference sequence). This CDR3 has 19 amino acids. The CDR3 sequence is CASSQDPGTGDSVNYGYTF. DNA of the CDR3: TGTGCCAGCAGCCAAGATCCAGGAACAGGGGATAGTGTTAACTATGGCTACACCTTC.

The rearrangement links TRBV10-2 to TRBJ2-3, with D possibly being TRBD1 or TRBD2 (5 bases each). The CDR3 contains 17 residues. Germline lookup yields CDR1 WSHSY and CDR2 SAAADI. Trimming removed 3 bases at V and 8 bases at J, with 24 bases between. This CDR3 reads CASSEIFGRVAQGTQYF. In DNA form, the CDR3 reads TGCGCCAGCAGTGAAATATTTGGGCGGGTGGCTCAGGGTACGCAGTATTTT.

The sample holds a few counts of this clonotype. J is TRBJ2-7 and V is TRBV11-2; 7 bases fit TRBD1. The length of the CDR3 is 15 residues. The junction had 6 bases not matched to a gene; V was cut back by 4 bases and J by 0 bases. Germline-derived CDR1 and CDR2 are SGHAT and FQNNGV. CDR3 loop: CASSSIRDSSYEQYF. CDR3 nucleotide sequence: TGTGCCAGCAGCTCGATCCGGGACAGCTCCTACGAGCAGTACTTC.

This clonotype has a single count. The rearrangement links TRBV29-1 to TRBJ2-7, with 8 nucleotides matching TRBD2. After removal of 3 bases from V and 4 bases from J, the junction contained 5 bases not matched to a gene. Germline V gives CDR1 SQVTM, CDR2 ANQGSEA. The length of the CDR3 is 13 residues. CDR3 region: CSVELAGQYEQYF. The CDR3 DNA sequence: TGCAGCGTTGAGTTAGCGGGACAATACGAGCAGTACTTC.

This clonotype appeared a few times. V usage is TRBV5-1 and J usage is TRBJ2-1, with TRBD2 matching over 8 bases. Germline-derived CDR1 and CDR2 are SGHRS and YFSETQ. This CDR3 has 19 amino acids. Trimming at V came to 1 base and at J to 4 bases, leaving 16 bases not matched to a gene. The CDR3: CASSLLRSSGRTSYNEQFF. DNA for the CDR3: TGCGCCAGCAGCTTGTTAAGGTCCAGCGGGAGAACTTCTTACAATGAGCAGTTCTTC.

This clonotype was detected ten times or more. This chain links TRBV12-3 or TRBV12-4 with TRBJ1-4, with D possibly TRBD1 on 5 matching bases. Trimming took 6 bases from V and 6 from J, leaving 14 bases between them. The CDR3 sequence is 14 residues long. CDR3 in amino acids: CASRRDSFDEKLFF. The CDR3 region has the DNA TGTGCCAGCAGGAGAGACAGCTTTGATGAAAAACTGTTTTTT.

This clonotype was detected many times. The chain links TRBV3-1 to TRBJ2-1; D remains unclear. The CDR3 has 14 residues. Trimming pared 0 bases from V and 6 bases from J, leaving 9 bases between. Per the germline V gene, CDR1 is LGHDT and CDR2 is YNNKEL (reference sequence). The CDR3 reads CASSQDWAANEQFF. DNA of the CDR3: TGTGCCAGCAGCCAAGATTGGGCGGCCAATGAGCAGTTCTTC.

This clonotype was found many times. This chain uses TRBV24-1 with TRBJ2-3, with D tentatively TRBD2 (6 bases). The CDR3 has 16 amino acids. Trimming pared 3 bases from V and 7 bases from J, leaving 19 bases between. Germline assignment: CDR1 KGHDR and CDR2 SFDVKD. CDR3 region: CATSDADPRESNTQYF. The CDR3 DNA is TGTGCCACCAGTGATGCAGACCCCCGGGAGTCGAATACGCAGTATTTT.

There are many counts of this clonotype. This sequence joins TRBV5-6 and TRBJ2-5; 10 bases map to TRBD2. The V and J ends lost 4 bases and 2 bases, in that order; junction bases with no gene match: 8. The CDR3 extends over 16 amino acids. Per germline, CDR1 SGHDT and CDR2 YYEEEE. The DNA for the CDR3 is TGTGCCAGCAGCACCCGACTAGCGGGCGCGCAAGAGACCCAGTACTTC. Its protein is CASSTRLAGAQETQYF. Complete variable domain (other parts from reference TRBV5-6 and TRBJ2-5): DAGVTQSPTHLIKTRGQQVTLRCSPKSGHDTVSWYQQALGQGPQFIFQYYEEEERQRGNFPDRFSGHQFPNYSSELNVNALLLGDSALYLCASSTRLAGAQETQYFGPGTRLLVL.

CDR3: CASRAPIPPTNYGYTF. The CDR3 coding sequence is TGTGCCAGCAGGGCCCCGATCCCCCCGACTAACTATGGCTACACCTTC. The chain recombines TRBV2 with TRBJ1-2; D remains unclear. CDR1 and CDR2 (germline): SNHLY, FYNNEI. The CDR3 covers 16 residues. Trimming stripped 6 bases from V and 0 bases from J, with 17 bases between.

This clonotype was counted only a few times. The J gene is TRBJ2-3, the V gene TRBV5-1; TRBD2 matches at 10 bases. Germline V gene data show CDR1 as SGHRS and CDR2 as YFSETQ. Trimming took 3 bases from V and 4 from J; bases not matched to a gene: 5. The CDR3 runs to 15 residues. The CDR3 DNA follows: TGCGCCAGCAGCTATGGACTAGCGGCCCCAGATACGCAGTATTTT. It specifies CASSYGLAAPDTQYF.

The gene calls are TRBV6-1 and TRBJ1-5; D is undetermined. V shed 0 bases and J shed 7 bases, with 13 bases lying between them. Germline CDR1 MNHNS, CDR2 SASEGT. The length of the CDR3 is 15 residues. The CDR3 nucleotides read TGTGCCAGCAGTGAAGCAGGCGTGGGGAGGCAGCCCCAGCATTTT. This translates into CASSEAGVGRQPQHF.

The CDR3 sequence: CASSQHRADTQYF. Here the CDR3 DNA reads TGCGCCAGCAGCCAACACAGGGCAGATACGCAGTATTTT. The chain combines TRBV4-3 with TRBJ2-3; D possibly corresponds to TRBD1 (6 bases). V lost 2 bases and J lost 4, with 7 bases in between. This CDR3 comprises 13 residues. The V gene's germline CDR1 is LGHNA and CDR2 YSLEER.

This clonotype was seen ten or more times. This chain joins TRBV29-1 and TRBJ1-1; 7 bases match TRBD1. The CDR3 extends over 11 amino acids. After removal of 7 bases from V and 4 bases from J, the junction contained 3 bases not matched to a gene. The germline CDR1 and CDR2 sequences are SQVTM and ANQGSEA. The CDR3 reads CSARDSTEAFF. CDR3 sequence (DNA): TGCAGCGCTAGGGACAGCACTGAAGCTTTCTTT.

In its sample, this clonotype was seen many times. CDR3 region: CSARDRAGQGSNEQFF. CDR3 in DNA: TGCAGTGCTAGAGATCGCGCTGGACAGGGCAGTAATGAGCAGTTCTTC. The chain is built from TRBV20-1 and TRBJ2-1; 8 bases align to TRBD1. The CDR3 is 16 amino acids. With V trimmed by 0 bases and J by 7 bases, 11 bases remained unmatched. From germline, CDR1 is DFQATT and CDR2 SNEGSKA (reference sequence).

The chain carries TRBV7-2 and TRBJ1-2, with D possibly matching TRBD1 (6 bases). The length of the CDR3 is 13 residues. The V gene's germline CDR1 is SGHTA and CDR2 FQGNSA. Trimming cost V 8 bases and J 8 bases, with 18 bases left between them. CDR3 sequence (DNA): TGTGCCAGCCTTTTAGGACTCCAGGGGGGCTACACCTTC. The encoded protein is CASLLGLQGGYTF.

This clonotype was seen a handful of times. V and J are TRBV2 and TRBJ1-5; TRBD1 matches 11 bases. With V trimmed by 4 bases and J by 6 bases, 2 bases remained unmatched. The germline V gene encodes CDR1 SNHLY and CDR2 FYNNEI. CDR3 length: 14 residues. Here the CDR3 reads CASSGTGGLQPQHF. CDR3 sequence (DNA): TGTGCCAGCAGTGGGACAGGGGGCCTTCAGCCCCAGCATTTT.

This clonotype is classed as medium-sized. This rearrangement joins TRBV29-1 to TRBJ2-5; unclear D gene. Trimming stripped 5 bases from V and 5 bases from J, with 12 bases between. This CDR3 has 12 residues. The germline V gene encodes CDR1 SQVTM and CDR2 ANQGSEA. The CDR3 sequence: CSVRSPTETQYF. Written as DNA, the CDR3 is TGCAGCGTTAGGTCCCCCACGGAGACCCAGTACTTC.

This clonotype was seen only a few times. The CDR3 reads CASSYGTGEKLFF. For the CDR3, the DNA is TGTGCCAGCAGTTACGGGACTGGCGAAAAACTGTTTTTT. V is TRBV6-6 and J is TRBJ1-4, with D perhaps matching TRBD1 (5 bases). The germline gives CDR1 MNHNY, CDR2 SVGAGI (reference sequence). This CDR3 region has 13 residues. Deletions cut 2 bases from V and 8 bases from J, with 9 bases between.

V usage is TRBV14 and J usage is TRBJ1-6; unclear D gene. CDR1 and CDR2 (germline): SGHDN, FVKESK. Between the trimmed V and J ends, which lost 6 bases and 9 bases, there was a span of 15 bases. CDR3 size: 14 residues. The CDR3 reads CASRLGGLASPLHF. CDR3 nucleotide sequence: TGTGCCAGCAGATTGGGAGGGCTTGCTTCACCCCTCCACTTT.

This chain links TRBV7-9 with TRBJ2-5; D gene ambiguous. V dropped 5 bases and J dropped 0 bases, with 16 bases sitting between them. Germline loops: CDR1 SEHNR, CDR2 FQNEAQ (reference sequence). The CDR3 length is 16 residues. The DNA of the CDR3 is TGTGCCAGCAGCACACAACCCGAGCAGAACCAAGAGACCCAGTACTTC. The encoded protein is CASSTQPEQNQETQYF.

This clonotype was recorded a few times. The chain combines TRBV20-1 with TRBJ2-3; 7 nucleotides agree with TRBD2. The germline V gene has CDR1 DFQATT and CDR2 SNEGSKA (reference sequence). The V and J ends lost 1 base and 0 bases, in that order; junction bases with no gene match: 7. The CDR3 contains 16 residues. The CDR3 bases are TGCAGTGCTAGAGTGGGGGGGAGCACTAGCACAGATACGCAGTATTTT. Protein: CSARVGGSTSTDTQYF.

This clonotype appeared a few times. The chain carries TRBV5-5 and TRBJ1-5; D is undetermined. This CDR3 is built from 17 residues. V lost 0 bases and J lost 0, with 13 bases in between. Germline V CDR1 and CDR2: SGHKS, YYEKEE (reference sequence). The CDR3 protein is CASSLAPSEFSNQPQHF. CDR3 in DNA: TGTGCCAGCAGCTTGGCCCCGTCCGAGTTTAGCAATCAGCCCCAGCATTTT.